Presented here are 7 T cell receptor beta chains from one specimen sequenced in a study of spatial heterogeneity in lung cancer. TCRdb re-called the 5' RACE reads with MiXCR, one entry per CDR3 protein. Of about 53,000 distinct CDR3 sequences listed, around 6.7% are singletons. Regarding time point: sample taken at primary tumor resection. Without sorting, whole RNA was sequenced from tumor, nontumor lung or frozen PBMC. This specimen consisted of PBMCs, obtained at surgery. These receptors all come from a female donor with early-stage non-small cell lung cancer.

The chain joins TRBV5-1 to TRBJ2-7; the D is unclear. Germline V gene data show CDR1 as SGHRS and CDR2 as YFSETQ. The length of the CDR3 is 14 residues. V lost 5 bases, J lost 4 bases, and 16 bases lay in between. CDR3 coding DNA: TGCGCCAGCAGTCCAACCGACCCCAGGTACGAGCAGTACTTC. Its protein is CASSPTDPRYEQYF.

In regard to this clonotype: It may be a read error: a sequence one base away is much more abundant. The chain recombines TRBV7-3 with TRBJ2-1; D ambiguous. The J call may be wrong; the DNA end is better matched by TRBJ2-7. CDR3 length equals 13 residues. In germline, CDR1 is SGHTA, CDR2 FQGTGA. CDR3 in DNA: TGTGCCAGCAGCTTATACCCATACAATGAGCAGTACTTC. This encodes CASSLYPYNEQYF.

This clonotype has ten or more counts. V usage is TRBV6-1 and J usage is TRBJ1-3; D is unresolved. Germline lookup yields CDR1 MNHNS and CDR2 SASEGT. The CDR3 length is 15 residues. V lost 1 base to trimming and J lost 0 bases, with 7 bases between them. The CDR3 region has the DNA TGTGCCAGCAGTGAAGGCCGCGTCTCTGGAAACACCATATATTTT. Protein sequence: CASSEGRVSGNTIYF.

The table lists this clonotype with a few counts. The CDR3 spells CASRRLALIGPQFF. DNA for the CDR3: TGTGCCAGCAGACGCCTAGCGCTCATTGGACCGCAGTTCTTC. The chain carries TRBV28 and TRBJ2-1; D is possibly TRBD2 (6 bases). Between the trimmed V and J ends, which lost 6 bases and 12 bases, there was a span of 21 bases. CDR1 and CDR2 (germline): MDHEN, SYDVKM. The CDR3 consists of 14 residues.

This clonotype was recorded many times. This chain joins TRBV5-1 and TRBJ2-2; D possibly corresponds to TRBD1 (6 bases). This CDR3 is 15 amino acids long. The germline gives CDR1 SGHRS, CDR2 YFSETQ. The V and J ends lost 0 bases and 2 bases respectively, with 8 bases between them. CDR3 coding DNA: TGCGCCAGCAGCTTGGCAGGGGAAAACACCGGGGAGCTGTTTTTT. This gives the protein CASSLAGENTGELFF.

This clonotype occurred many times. The CDR3 sequence: CASSLRGGVADTQYF. The CDR3 nucleotides are TGTGCCAGCAGTTTGAGGGGAGGAGTGGCAGATACGCAGTATTTT. The chain couples TRBV27 to TRBJ2-3; weak D call: TRBD2 (6 bases). Germline CDR1 is MNHEY and CDR2 is SMNVEV (reference sequence). This CDR3 comprises 15 residues. The V and J ends lost 3 bases and 4 bases respectively, with 14 bases between them.

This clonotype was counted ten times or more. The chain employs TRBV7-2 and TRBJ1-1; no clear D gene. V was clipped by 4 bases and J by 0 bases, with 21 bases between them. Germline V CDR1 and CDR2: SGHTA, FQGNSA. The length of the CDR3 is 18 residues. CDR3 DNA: TGTGCCAGCAGCTCAGAGAGGCCCGAGGCAGGAGTGAACACTGAAGCTTTCTTT. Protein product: CASSSERPEAGVNTEAFF.